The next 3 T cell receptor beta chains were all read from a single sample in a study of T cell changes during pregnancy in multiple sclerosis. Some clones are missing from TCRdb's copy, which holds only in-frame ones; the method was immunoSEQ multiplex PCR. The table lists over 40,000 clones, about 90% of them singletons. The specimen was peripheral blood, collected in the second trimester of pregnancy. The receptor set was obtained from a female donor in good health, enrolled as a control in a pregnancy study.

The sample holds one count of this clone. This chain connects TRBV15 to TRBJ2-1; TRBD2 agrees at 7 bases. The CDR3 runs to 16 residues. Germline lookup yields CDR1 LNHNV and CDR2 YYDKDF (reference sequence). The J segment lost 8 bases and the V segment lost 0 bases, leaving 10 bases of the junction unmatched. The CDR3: CATSRDRGGSGDEQFF. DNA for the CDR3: TGTGCCACCAGCAGAGATCGGGGAGGGTCTGGGGATGAGCAGTTCTTC.

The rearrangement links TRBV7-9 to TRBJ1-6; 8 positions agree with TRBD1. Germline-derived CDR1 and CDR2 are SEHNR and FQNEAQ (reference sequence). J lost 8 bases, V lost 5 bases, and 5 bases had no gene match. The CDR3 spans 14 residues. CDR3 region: CASSQGARDSPLHF. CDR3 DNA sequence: TGTGCCAGCAGCCAGGGGGCGCGGGATTCACCCCTCCACTTT.

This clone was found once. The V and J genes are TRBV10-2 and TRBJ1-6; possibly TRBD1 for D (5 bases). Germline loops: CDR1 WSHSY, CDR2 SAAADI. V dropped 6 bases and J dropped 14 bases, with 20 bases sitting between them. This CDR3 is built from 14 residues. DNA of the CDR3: TGCGCCAGCAGCGGGGGTCAGGCAAGTGAAGCCCTCCACTTT. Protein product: CASSGGQASEALHF.